Sequencing of this T cell receptor (beta chain) was carried out in a study of regulatory T cells in long-lasting Graves disease. Libraries of TCR beta came from iRepertoire HTBI primers plus Arm-PCR of CDR3 regions. MiXCR, run by TCRdb on the multiplex PCR reads, gives a single entry per CDR3 protein. The sample shows approximately 400,000 distinct CDR3 sequences, roughly 20% of them seen only once. The table lists this clonotype with many counts. Documented time point: persistent/refractory GD, antithyroid drugs over 5 years with positive TRAb. Making the TCR library involved RNA that had been extracted from PBMCs. Those enrolled as patients came out of an endocrinology department in Xi'an, China. This receptor was obtained from a female donor with Graves disease. The sequences come from peripheral blood mononuclear cells (PBMCs), collected when the disease was refractory, from a patient treated with antithyroid drugs.

The CDR3 DNA follows: TGTGCCAGCAGTTCTGCTTCGGGTCTACGCTACGAGCAGTACTTC. Its protein product is CASSSASGLRYEQYF. The gene calls are TRBV28 and TRBJ2-7; D gene unclear. Trimming pared 4 bases from V and 3 bases from J, leaving 16 bases between. The CDR3 sequence is 15 residues long. Germline loops: CDR1 MDHEN, CDR2 SYDVKM.